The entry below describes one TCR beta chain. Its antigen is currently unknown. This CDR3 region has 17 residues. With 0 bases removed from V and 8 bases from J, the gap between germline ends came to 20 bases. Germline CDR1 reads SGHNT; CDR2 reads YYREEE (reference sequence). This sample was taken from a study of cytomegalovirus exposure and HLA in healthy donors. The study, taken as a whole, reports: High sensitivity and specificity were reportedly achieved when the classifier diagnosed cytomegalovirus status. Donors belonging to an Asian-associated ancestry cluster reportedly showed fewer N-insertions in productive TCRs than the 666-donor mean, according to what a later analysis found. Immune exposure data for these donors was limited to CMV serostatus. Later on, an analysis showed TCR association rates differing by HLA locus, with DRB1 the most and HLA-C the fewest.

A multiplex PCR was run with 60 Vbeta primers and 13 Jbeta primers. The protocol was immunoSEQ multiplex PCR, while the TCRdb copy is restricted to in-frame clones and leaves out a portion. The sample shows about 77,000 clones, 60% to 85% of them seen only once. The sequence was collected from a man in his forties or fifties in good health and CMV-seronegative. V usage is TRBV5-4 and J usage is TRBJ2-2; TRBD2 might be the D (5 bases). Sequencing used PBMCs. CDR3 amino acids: CASSLGGGGGLTGELFF. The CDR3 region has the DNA TGTGCCAGCAGCTTGGGTGGCGGAGGTGGCCTAACGGGGGAGCTGTTTTTT.